Presented here are 3 T cell receptor beta chains from one specimen sequenced in a study of T cells in Graves' hyperthyroidism and ophthalmopathy. The investigators amplified TCR beta CDR3 regions from RNA transcripts. The HTBI primer set was used in a first-round RT-PCR of the TCR CDR3. MiXCR, run by TCRdb on the multiplex PCR reads, gives a single entry per CDR3 protein. The repertoire has roughly 710,000 distinct CDR3 sequences, about a third of them found once; the top ten carry around 31%. The specimen was blood. All receptors derive from a woman aged 40 to 50 with Graves' hyperthyroidism.

This clonotype occurred a few times. This chain links TRBV6-5 with TRBJ1-2; no firm D call. Per germline, CDR1 MNHEY and CDR2 SVGAGI. The CDR3 runs 13 residues. Trimming removed 2 bases at V and 0 bases at J, with 4 bases between. The CDR3 loop is CASSYQANYGYTF. For the CDR3, the DNA is TGTGCCAGCAGTTACCAAGCTAACTATGGCTACACCTTC.

This clonotype was found a few times. The chain uses TRBV11-3 and TRBJ2-5; TRBD2 is a possible D gene (5 bases). The CDR3 spans 15 residues. V shed 1 base and J shed 3 bases, with 12 bases lying between them. Germline CDR1 and CDR2: SGHNT and YENEEA. The chain's CDR3 is CASSLVGGLKETQYF. Here the CDR3 DNA reads TGTGCCAGCAGCTTAGTTGGCGGGTTGAAAGAGACCCAGTACTTC.

Details on this clonotype: Germline is not matched at one junction end, which may reflect a read error. J is TRBJ2-2 and V is TRBV12-3 or TRBV12-4; 15 bases line up with TRBD2. The CDR3 extends over 17 amino acids. Here the CDR3 DNA reads TGTGCCAGCAGGGGACTAGCGGGGGGCTCGAACACCGGGGAGCTGCTTTTT. This gives the protein CASRGLAGGSNTGELLF.